This TCR beta chain was obtained from a study of cytomegalovirus exposure and HLA in healthy donors. Points from the study as a whole: The study labeled 150 to 200 TCR beta chains cytomegalovirus-associated.

Some clones are missing from TCRdb's copy, which holds only in-frame ones; the method was immunoSEQ multiplex PCR. The sample has some 330,000 clones; about nine tenths are singletons. This clone was picked up one time. The antigen is not known. Per the germline V gene, CDR1 is MNHEY and CDR2 is SVGAGI. The CDR3 has 15 residues. The V segment lost 0 bases and the J segment 1 base; nucleotides outside the gene matches: 3. J is TRBJ2-7 and V is TRBV6-5; 7 bases fit TRBD2. Material for sequencing was PBMCs. This sequence was found in a young woman in good health and CMV-seronegative. The CDR3 loop reads CASSYSEAGSYEQYF. CDR3 sequence (DNA): TGTGCCAGCAGTTACTCGGAAGCGGGGTCCTACGAGCAGTACTTC.